This TCR beta chain comes out of a study of Ad26.COV2.S vaccination and SARS-CoV-2 variants. Treatment here: some 20 received Ad26.COV2.S at low or high dose, single or two shots; several received placebo; per-sample allocation not given. Vaccine and placebo recipients were sampled on day 63 after the first injection. The V end lost 2 bases, the J end lost 5 bases, and 7 bases lay between the germline ends. The CDR3 loop spans 12 amino acids. Germline CDR1 KGHSH, CDR2 LQKENI. The repertoire was sequenced with immunoSEQ multiplex PCR; TCRdb's copy has only in-frame clones and lacks some. The sample carries a few hundred thousand clones, 80% to 95% recorded once.

This clonotype was sampled from a person aged 18-65 years who received the Ad26.COV2.S COVID-19 vaccine or a placebo. This sample comprised peripheral blood, obtained in a trial of Ad26.COV2.S vaccine versus placebo. This chain connects TRBV18 to TRBJ2-7; no firm D call. The CDR3 protein is CASSPFPHEQYF. The CDR3 nucleotides read TGTGCCAGCTCACCATTCCCCCACGAGCAGTACTTC.